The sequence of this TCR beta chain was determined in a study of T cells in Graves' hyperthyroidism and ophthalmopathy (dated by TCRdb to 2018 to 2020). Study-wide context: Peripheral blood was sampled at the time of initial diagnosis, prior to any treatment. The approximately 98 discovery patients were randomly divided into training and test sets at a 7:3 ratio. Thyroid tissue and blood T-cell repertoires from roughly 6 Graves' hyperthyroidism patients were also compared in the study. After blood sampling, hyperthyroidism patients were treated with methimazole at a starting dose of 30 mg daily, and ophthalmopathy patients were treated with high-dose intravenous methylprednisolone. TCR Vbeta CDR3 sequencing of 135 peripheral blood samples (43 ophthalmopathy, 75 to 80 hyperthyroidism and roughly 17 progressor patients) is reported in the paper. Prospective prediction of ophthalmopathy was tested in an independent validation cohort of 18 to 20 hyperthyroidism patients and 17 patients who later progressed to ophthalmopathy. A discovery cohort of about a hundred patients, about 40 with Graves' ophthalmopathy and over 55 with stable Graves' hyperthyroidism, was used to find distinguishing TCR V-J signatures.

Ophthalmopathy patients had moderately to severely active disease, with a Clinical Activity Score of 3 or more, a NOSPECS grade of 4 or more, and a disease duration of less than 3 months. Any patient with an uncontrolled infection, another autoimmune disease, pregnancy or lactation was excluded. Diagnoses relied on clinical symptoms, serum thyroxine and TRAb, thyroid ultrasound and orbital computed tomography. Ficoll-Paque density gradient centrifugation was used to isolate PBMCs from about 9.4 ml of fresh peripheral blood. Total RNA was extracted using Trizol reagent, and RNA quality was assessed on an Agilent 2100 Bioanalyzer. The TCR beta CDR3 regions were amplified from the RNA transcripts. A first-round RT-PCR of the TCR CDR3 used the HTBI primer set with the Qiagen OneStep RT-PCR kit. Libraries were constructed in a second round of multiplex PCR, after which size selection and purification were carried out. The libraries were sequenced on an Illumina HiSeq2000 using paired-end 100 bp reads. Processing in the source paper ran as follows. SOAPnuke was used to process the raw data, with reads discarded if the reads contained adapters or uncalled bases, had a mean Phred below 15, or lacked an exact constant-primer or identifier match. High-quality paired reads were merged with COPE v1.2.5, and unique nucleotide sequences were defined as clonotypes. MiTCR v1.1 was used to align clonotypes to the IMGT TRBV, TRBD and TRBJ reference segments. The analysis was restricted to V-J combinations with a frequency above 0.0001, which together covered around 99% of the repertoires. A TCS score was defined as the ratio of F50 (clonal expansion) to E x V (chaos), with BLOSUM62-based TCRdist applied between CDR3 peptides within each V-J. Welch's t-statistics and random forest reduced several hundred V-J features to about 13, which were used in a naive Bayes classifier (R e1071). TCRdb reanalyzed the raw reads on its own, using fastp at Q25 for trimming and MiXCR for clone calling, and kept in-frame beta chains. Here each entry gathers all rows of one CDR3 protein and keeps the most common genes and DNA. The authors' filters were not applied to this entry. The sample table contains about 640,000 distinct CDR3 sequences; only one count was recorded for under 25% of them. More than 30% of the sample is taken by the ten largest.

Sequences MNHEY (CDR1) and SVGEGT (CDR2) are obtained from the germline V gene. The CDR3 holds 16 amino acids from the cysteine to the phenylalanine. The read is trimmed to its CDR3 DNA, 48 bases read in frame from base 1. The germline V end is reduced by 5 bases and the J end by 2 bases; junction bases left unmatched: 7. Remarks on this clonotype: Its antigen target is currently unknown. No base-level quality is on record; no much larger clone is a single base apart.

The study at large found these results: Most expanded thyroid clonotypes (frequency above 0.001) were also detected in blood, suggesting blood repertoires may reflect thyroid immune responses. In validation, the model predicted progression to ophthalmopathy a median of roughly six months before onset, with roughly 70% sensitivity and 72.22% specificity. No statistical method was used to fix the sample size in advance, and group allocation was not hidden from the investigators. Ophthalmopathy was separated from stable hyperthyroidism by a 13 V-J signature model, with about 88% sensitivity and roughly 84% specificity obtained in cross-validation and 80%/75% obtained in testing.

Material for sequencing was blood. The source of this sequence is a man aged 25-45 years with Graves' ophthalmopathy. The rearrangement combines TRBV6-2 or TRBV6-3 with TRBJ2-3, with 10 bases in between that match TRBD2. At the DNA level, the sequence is TGTGCCAGCAGTGCCCCGACTAGCGGGTTCACAGATACGCAGTATTTT. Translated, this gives CASSAPTSGFTDTQYF.